One and the same sample provided the 25 T cell receptor beta chains below, sequenced in a study of blood T cell repertoires in COVID-19. The protocol was immunoSEQ multiplex PCR, while the TCRdb copy is restricted to in-frame clones and leaves out a portion. The repertoire holds roughly 30,000 clones, with roughly 90% as singletons. Sequencing input: peripheral blood. These receptors came from a human donor in a cohort sampled during active COVID-19.

The chain combines TRBV3-1 (or the pseudogene TRBV3-2) with TRBJ2-3; TRBD2 agrees at 9 bases. V shed 4 bases and J 0 bases; nucleotides not matched to a gene: 8. Germline lookup yields CDR1 LGHDT and CDR2 YNNKEL (reference sequence). The CDR3 contains 17 residues. CDR3 DNA: TGTGCCAGCAGCCGCAGACTAGCGGCATCTAGCACAGATACGCAGTATTTT. Encoded protein: CASSRRLAASSTDTQYF.

This clone was detected once. The rearrangement uses TRBV5-1 and TRBJ1-3; TRBD1 agrees at 9 bases. The length of the CDR3 is 14 residues. With 3 bases clipped from V and 4 bases from J, the junction kept 2 bases outside the gene matches. The germline gives CDR1 SGHRS, CDR2 YFSETQ. The CDR3 DNA reads TGCGCCAGCAGCTGGACAGGGGAAGGAAACACCATATATTTT. It specifies CASSWTGEGNTIYF.

The rearrangement uses TRBV5-4 and TRBJ1-2, with D possibly matching TRBD1 (6 bases). Trimming removed 1 base at V and 6 bases at J, with 13 bases between. Germline-derived CDR1 and CDR2 are SGHNT and YYREEE (reference sequence). This CDR3 has 14 residues. CDR3 amino acids: CASSLRTANDGYTF. The CDR3 DNA reads TGTGCCAGCAGCTTGCGGACAGCGAATGATGGCTACACCTTC. Filled out from reference TRBV5-4 and TRBJ1-2, the complete variable domain reads ETGVTQSPTHLIKTRGQQVTLRCSSQSGHNTVSWYQQALGQGPQFIFQYYREEENGRGNFPPRFSGLQFPNYSSELNVNALELDDSALYLCASSLRTANDGYTFGSGTRLTVV.

This clone was recorded once. The V call is TRBV24-1, the J call TRBJ1-2, with 7 bases fitting TRBD1. Germline assignment: CDR1 KGHDR and CDR2 SFDVKD. The junction had 9 bases not matched to a gene; V was cut back by 12 bases and J by 6 bases. There are 12 residues in the CDR3. CDR3 nucleotide sequence: TGTGCCGCGTTCGGGACAGCGAATGGCTACACCTTC. This encodes CAAFGTANGYTF.

The chain joins TRBV18 to TRBJ1-4; no firm D call. This CDR3 spans 15 amino acids. Germline loops: CDR1 KGHSH, CDR2 LQKENI. The germline V and J ends were trimmed by 3 bases and 0 bases, with 8 bases remaining between them. DNA for the CDR3: TGTGCCAGCTCACCCAACGGTGCAACTAATGAAAAACTGTTTTTT. Amino acids: CASSPNGATNEKLFF.

The J gene is TRBJ1-3, the V gene TRBV12-3 or TRBV12-4, with D possibly TRBD1 on 5 matching bases. The V end lost 11 bases, the J end lost 4 bases, and 15 bases lay between the germline ends. The CDR3 totals 13 residues. The CDR3 nucleotides are TGTGCCGGGCGGGGGTTGGGCGGAAACACCATATATTTT. This encodes CAGRGLGGNTIYF.

J is TRBJ2-7 and V is TRBV7-9, with 11 positions matching TRBD2. The CDR3 has 16 amino acids. CDR1 and CDR2 from the germline V gene are SEHNR and FQNEAQ (reference sequence). V gave up 4 bases and J gave up 2 bases; unmatched junction bases: 7. CDR3 in amino acids: CASSWAGTSGTYEQYF. In DNA form, the CDR3 reads TGTGCCAGCAGCTGGGCCGGGACTAGCGGTACCTACGAGCAGTACTTC.

This sequence joins TRBV6-5 and TRBJ2-7; tentatively, D is TRBD2 (5 bases). Trimming cost V 6 bases and J 3 bases, with 9 bases left between them. In germline, CDR1 is MNHEY, CDR2 SVGAGI. This CDR3 is built from 12 residues. This CDR3 reads CASSIRGYEQYF. CDR3 nucleotides: TGTGCCAGCAGCATACGGGGCTACGAGCAGTACTTC.

The gene calls are TRBV10-3 and TRBJ1-1; D gene ambiguous. Germline-derived CDR1 and CDR2 are ENHRY and SYGVKD. Trimming took 4 bases from V and 0 from J, leaving 9 bases between them. The CDR3 is 14 residues long. This CDR3 is CAISGVDLNTEAFF. The CDR3, as DNA: TGTGCCATCAGTGGGGTGGACTTGAACACTGAAGCTTTCTTT.

This clone was recorded once. This sequence joins TRBV27 and TRBJ1-1; D remains ambiguous. The germline V and J ends were trimmed by 6 bases and 11 bases, with 13 bases remaining between them. Per germline, CDR1 MNHEY and CDR2 SMNVEV (reference sequence). The length of the CDR3 is 11 residues. In DNA, the CDR3 is TGTGCCAGCAGCAGAGGTAGGGAGGCTTTCTTT. This encodes CASSRGREAFF.

This chain uses TRBV9 with TRBJ2-1, with 8 nucleotides matching TRBD2. J lost 10 bases, V lost 4 bases, and 7 bases had no gene match. Germline V gene data show CDR1 as SGDLS and CDR2 as YYNGEE. The CDR3 is 13 residues long. The CDR3 reads CASSPLRGGEQFF. The CDR3 bases are TGTGCCAGCAGCCCGCTTCGGGGGGGCGAGCAGTTCTTC.

The chain links TRBV5-1 to TRBJ1-1, with 8 bases aligning to TRBD1. CDR3 length equals 13 residues. V trimming: 0 bases; J trimming: 10 bases; junction bases outside the gene matches: 5. Per germline, CDR1 SGHRS and CDR2 YFSETQ. The CDR3 DNA reads TGCGCCAGCAGCTTGGTCAGGGGGCCCGGAGCTTTCTTT. Amino acids: CASSLVRGPGAFF.

The rearrangement links TRBV7-8 to TRBJ1-4; 9 positions agree with TRBD1. The ends lost 5 bases at V and 7 bases at J; junction bases unmatched: 11. The CDR3 length is 16 residues. Germline values: CDR1 SGHVS, CDR2 FQNEAQ. CDR3 sequence (DNA): TGTGCCAGCAGCCCCCGGGACAGGGAGCTGCGTGAAAAACTGTTTTTT. Protein: CASSPRDRELREKLFF.

The chain recombines TRBV11-2 with TRBJ1-2; D possibly corresponds to TRBD1 (5 bases). The CDR3 is 15 amino acids. The V gene lost 8 bases and the J gene lost 4 bases, with 20 bases spanning the gap. Germline V gene sequence: CDR1 SGHAT, CDR2 FQNNGV. CDR3 sequence: CASLHAQGSGYGYTF. CDR3 nucleotide sequence: TGTGCCAGCCTACACGCGCAGGGTTCGGGCTATGGCTACACCTTC.

CDR3 sequence (DNA): TGTGCCAGCAGTTACTCCGGGACAGGTGCTCGGCAGCCCCAGCATTTT. This codes for CASSYSGTGARQPQHF. This chain uses TRBV6-5 with TRBJ1-5, with TRBD1 matching over 8 bases. The germline CDR1 and CDR2 sequences are MNHEY and SVGAGI. J gave up 7 bases and V 0 bases, and 8 bases lay outside the gene matches. The CDR3 sequence is 16 residues long.

The V gene is TRBV27, the J gene TRBJ2-1; D call uncertain. V was cut by 8 bases and J by 0 bases, with 8 bases left in between. The CDR3 is 13 residues long. From germline, CDR1 is MNHEY and CDR2 SMNVEV (reference sequence). The CDR3 sequence is CASSPRSYNEQFF. Written as DNA, the CDR3 is TGTGCCAGCTCCCCCCGCTCCTACAATGAGCAGTTCTTC.

This clone was counted between two and nine times. The chain employs TRBV3-1 (or the pseudogene TRBV3-2) and TRBJ1-1; D is ambiguous. Germline V gene data show CDR1 as LGHDT and CDR2 as YNNKEL (reference sequence). V dropped 2 bases and J dropped 3 bases, with 7 bases sitting between them. The CDR3 runs 13 residues. The CDR3 loop reads CASSQSGYTEAFF. CDR3 in DNA: TGTGCCAGCAGCCAATCGGGGTACACTGAAGCTTTCTTT.

This chain connects TRBV6-5 to TRBJ2-2, with a tentative D call TRBD1 (5 bases). The CDR3 has 14 amino acids. Trimming cost V 0 bases and J 6 bases, with 8 bases left between them. CDR1 is MNHEY and CDR2 is SVGAGI in the germline V gene. As DNA, the CDR3 is TGTGCCAGCAGTTACTCGACAGTATCCGGGGAGCTGTTTTTT. This encodes CASSYSTVSGELFF.

This sequence joins TRBV3-1 (or the pseudogene TRBV3-2) and TRBJ1-1; 7 bases match TRBD1. V shed 3 bases, J shed 9 bases, and the junction held 4 bases outside the gene matches. Germline lookup yields CDR1 LGHDT and CDR2 YNNKEL (reference sequence). This CDR3 is built from 12 residues. The CDR3 sequence: CASSHLDRQAFF. The DNA for the CDR3 is TGTGCCAGCAGCCACTTGGACAGGCAAGCTTTCTTT.

This clone was picked up one time. This chain connects TRBV5-8 to TRBJ1-5, with unresolved D. The germline V and J ends were trimmed by 3 bases and 7 bases, with 5 bases remaining between them. The CDR3 contains 11 residues. Germline-derived CDR1 and CDR2 are SGHTS and YDEGEE. The CDR3 sequence is CASSSVQPQHF. CDR3 DNA: TGTGCCAGCAGCTCAGTCCAGCCCCAGCATTTT.

V and J are TRBV12-5 and TRBJ2-7, with TRBD1 identical over 9 bases. The CDR3 is 14 residues long. V trimming: 6 bases; J trimming: 5 bases; junction bases outside the gene matches: 8. CDR1 LGHNT and CDR2 FRNRAP come from the germline V gene. CDR3 amino acids: CASGPGQGSHEQYF. The CDR3 DNA reads as TGTGCTAGTGGCCCGGGACAGGGTTCCCACGAGCAGTACTTC. The whole variable domain, remainder taken from reference TRBV12-5 and TRBJ2-7, is DARVTQTPRHKVTEMGQEVTMRCQPILGHNTVFWYRQTMMQGLELLAYFRNRAPLDDSGMPKDRFSAEMPDATLATLKIQPSEPRDSAVYFCASGPGQGSHEQYFGPGTRLTVT.

The V and J genes are TRBV19 and TRBJ1-5, with 7 positions matching TRBD1. Germline loops: CDR1 LNHDA, CDR2 SQIVND (reference sequence). The V gene end was trimmed by 5 bases and the J gene end by 5 bases; junction bases not matched to a gene: 6. This CDR3 is built from 14 residues. The CDR3 here is CASSFRGSDQPQHF. CDR3 sequence (DNA): TGTGCCAGTAGTTTCAGGGGGTCGGATCAGCCCCAGCATTTT.

The chain is built from TRBV10-3 and TRBJ2-7, with D tentatively TRBD1 (5 bases). This CDR3 region has 14 residues. Germline CDR1 ENHRY, CDR2 SYGVKD. V dropped 7 bases and J dropped 0 bases, with 13 bases sitting between them. The CDR3: CAINRGGLSYEQYF. The CDR3 DNA reads TGTGCCATCAATAGGGGTGGGCTCTCCTACGAGCAGTACTTC.

The V and J genes are TRBV5-1 and TRBJ2-7; a possible D gene is TRBD2 (6 bases). The V and J ends lost 4 bases and 6 bases respectively, with 17 bases between them. The CDR3 is 14 amino acids. Germline V gene lookup returns CDR1 SGHRS and CDR2 YFSETQ. This CDR3 is CASSTSGRLGEQYF. The CDR3 bases are TGCGCCAGCAGCACGTCTGGGAGACTAGGCGAGCAGTACTTC.

This clone was observed a single time. This rearrangement joins TRBV29-1 to TRBJ2-7; no clear D. The germline V gene encodes CDR1 SQVTM and CDR2 ANQGSEA. The V end lost 4 bases, the J end lost 2 bases, and 6 bases lay between the germline ends. CDR3 size: 11 residues. The CDR3 region has the DNA TGCAGCGTTGGGTCAGCCTACGAGCAGTACTTC. Translation gives CSVGSAYEQYF.